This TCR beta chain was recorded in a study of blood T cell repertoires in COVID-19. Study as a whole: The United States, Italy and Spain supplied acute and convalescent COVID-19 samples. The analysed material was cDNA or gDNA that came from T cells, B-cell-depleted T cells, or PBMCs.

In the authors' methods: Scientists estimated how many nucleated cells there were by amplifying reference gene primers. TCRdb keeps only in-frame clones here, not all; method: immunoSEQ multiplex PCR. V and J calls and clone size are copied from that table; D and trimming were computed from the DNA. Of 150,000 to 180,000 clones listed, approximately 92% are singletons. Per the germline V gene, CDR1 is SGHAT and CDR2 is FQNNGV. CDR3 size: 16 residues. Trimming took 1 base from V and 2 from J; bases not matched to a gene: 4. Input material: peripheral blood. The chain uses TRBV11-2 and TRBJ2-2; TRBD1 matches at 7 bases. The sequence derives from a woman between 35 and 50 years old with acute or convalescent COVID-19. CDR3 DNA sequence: TGTGCCAGCAGCTTAGTACGAGGGGGCAACACCGGGGAGCTGTTTTTT. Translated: CASSLVRGGNTGELFF.